This entry concerns a single TCR beta chain. This record comes from a study of blood T cell repertoires in COVID-19. Produced via immunoSEQ multiplex PCR; TCRdb's table is partial and in-frame only. The sample carries 50,000 or so clones, around 90% recorded once. The trim removed 4 bases at V and 0 bases at J, leaving 2 bases unmatched. In germline, CDR1 is LGHNA, CDR2 YSLEER. The CDR3 is 16 amino acids. The sample taken for sequencing was peripheral blood. The sequence came from a human donor with active COVID-19. The donor label of this sample is uncertain. The chain is built from TRBV4-3 and TRBJ2-3; 12 nucleotides align to TRBD2. The CDR3 DNA reads as TGCGCCAGCAGCCTCGGACTAGCGGGGAGCACAGATACGCAGTATTTT. This sequence encodes CASSLGLAGSTDTQYF.